What follows are 26 T cell receptor beta chains derived from one specimen sequenced in a study of CD8 T cells in Susac syndrome. RNA was extracted with the RNeasy kit, and a quantity of roughly 0.5 to 1 ug was reverse transcribed using random hexamers. TCRdb re-derived calls from the immunoSEQ multiplex PCR reads in MiXCR, one entry per CDR3 protein. This table holds 120,000 or so distinct CDR3 sequences, just over 95% found once. Source material: CD4+ T cells from PBMCs. The source is a human donor with Susac syndrome.

This clonotype has a single count. The CDR3: CASSPDAYGAFF. In DNA, the CDR3 is TGTGCCAGCTCACCTGACGCTTATGGAGCTTTCTTT. The V call is TRBV18, the J call TRBJ1-1, with D hard to call. The CDR3 consists of 12 residues. The V and J ends lost 3 bases and 10 bases respectively, with 12 bases between them. CDR1 is KGHSH, CDR2 LQKENI, per germline.

This CDR3 reads CASSVGRSNEKLFF. In nucleotides, the CDR3 is TGTGCCAGCAGCGTGGGACGGAGTAATGAAAAACTGTTTTTT. The genes are TRBV9 and TRBJ1-4; D may be TRBD1 (5 bases). Germline V CDR1 and CDR2: SGDLS, YYNGEE. There are 14 residues in the CDR3. V dropped 2 bases and J dropped 4 bases, with 9 bases sitting between them. Combining the CDR3 with reference TRBV9 and TRBJ1-4 gives the whole variable domain DSGVTQTPKHLITATGQRVTLRCSPRSGDLSVYWYQQSLDQGLQFLIQYYNGEERAKGNILERFSAQQFPDLHSELNLSSLELGDSALYFCASSVGRSNEKLFFGSGTQLSVL.

This sequence joins TRBV5-1 and TRBJ2-1; no clear D gene. V was cut by 4 bases and J by 7 bases, with 15 bases left in between. Germline V gives CDR1 SGHRS, CDR2 YFSETQ. This CDR3 contains 14 residues. The CDR3 reads CASSTSQMVNEQFF. The DNA of the CDR3 is TGCGCCAGCAGCACCTCACAGATGGTTAATGAGCAGTTCTTC.

This chain links TRBV5-1 with TRBJ2-1; 8 bases match TRBD1. The CDR3 consists of 14 residues. Germline-derived CDR1 and CDR2 are SGHRS and YFSETQ. The V and J ends lost 4 bases and 4 bases, in that order; junction bases with no gene match: 4. Written as DNA, the CDR3 is TGCGCCAGCAGCCACAGGGGGATTTACAATGAGCAGTTCTTC. Translated, it gives CASSHRGIYNEQFF.

This chain joins TRBV6-5 and TRBJ2-7, with TRBD2 as a possible D gene (6 bases). The CDR3 runs 14 residues. Germline V gene data show CDR1 as MNHEY and CDR2 as SVGAGI. The V end was cut by 0 bases, the J end by 3 bases, with 9 bases between. This chain's CDR3 is CASSYSRGNYEQYF. The DNA for the CDR3 is TGTGCCAGCAGTTACTCTCGGGGGAACTACGAGCAGTACTTC.

The genes are TRBV20-1 and TRBJ1-5; 11 nucleotides line up with TRBD1. Germline-derived CDR1 and CDR2 are DFQATT and SNEGSKA (reference sequence). After removal of 5 bases from V and 9 bases from J, the junction contained 6 bases not matched to a gene. The length of the CDR3 is 13 residues. In DNA, the CDR3 is TGCAGTGCTCCGGGACAGGGGGAACTGCCCCAGCATTTT. Translation gives CSAPGQGELPQHF.

The genes are TRBV20-1 and TRBJ2-7; 7 bases fit TRBD1. Unmatched junction bases numbered 3, after V lost 4 bases and J lost 0 bases. The CDR3 is 13 amino acids. Germline CDR1 DFQATT, CDR2 SNEGSKA (reference sequence). DNA for the CDR3: TGCAGTGCTATGACAGGGAGCTCCTACGAGCAGTACTTC. This encodes CSAMTGSSYEQYF.

The CDR3 loop reads CASSSPQRDTQYF. CDR3 bases: TGTGCCAGCAGCTCCCCGCAACGGGATACGCAGTATTTT. This sequence joins TRBV9 and TRBJ2-3; D unclear. The CDR3 runs 13 residues. Trimming took off 4 bases at V and 6 bases at J, with 12 bases between the two ends. Germline-derived CDR1 and CDR2 are SGDLS and YYNGEE.

This chain links TRBV7-8 with TRBJ1-2; D may be TRBD1 (6 bases). The CDR3 runs to 14 residues. The V end was cut by 1 base, the J end by 4 bases, with 10 bases between. Germline V gene lookup returns CDR1 SGHVS and CDR2 FQNEAQ. As DNA, the CDR3 is TGTGCCAGCAGCTTAGGCACAGGGAGCTATGGCTACACCTTC. Its translation: CASSLGTGSYGYTF.

Here the CDR3 DNA reads TGTGCCAGCAGTTTAGCGGGCCCTGGGGCCAACGTCCTGACTTTC. Its translation is CASSLAGPGANVLTF. This chain joins TRBV12-3 or TRBV12-4 and TRBJ2-6; D gene uncertain. V lost 0 bases to trimming and J lost 2 bases, with 5 bases between them. The CDR3 spans 15 residues.

V gene TRBV20-1 combines with J gene TRBJ2-4, with D perhaps TRBD1 (5 bases). Trimming pared 5 bases from V and 9 bases from J, leaving 17 bases between. Germline CDR1 is DFQATT and CDR2 is SNEGSKA (reference sequence). This CDR3 is 13 amino acids long. The CDR3, as DNA: TGCAGTGCTGTCGGCAGGGCCCAAGGCATTCAGTACTTC. Protein: CSAVGRAQGIQYF.

This chain links TRBV7-9 with TRBJ2-1; 9 nucleotides agree with TRBD2. There are 16 residues in the CDR3. V lost 5 bases and J lost 4; bases outside the gene matches: 9. Germline assignment: CDR1 SEHNR and CDR2 FQNEAQ (reference sequence). CDR3 loop: CASSHRTSALYNEQFF. The DNA for the CDR3 is TGTGCCAGCAGCCACAGGACTAGCGCACTATACAATGAGCAGTTCTTC. Full variable domain (missing parts from reference TRBV7-9 and TRBJ2-1): DTGVSQNPRHKITKRGQNVTFRCDPISEHNRLYWYRQTLGQGPEFLTYFQNEAQLEKSRLLSDRFSAERPKGSFSTLEIQRTEQGDSAMYLCASSHRTSALYNEQFFGPGTRLTVL.

This clonotype was recorded only once. V is TRBV4-3 and J is TRBJ2-4; 11 bases align to TRBD2. CDR3 length equals 16 residues. V lost 0 bases and J lost 8; bases outside the gene matches: 6. Germline loops: CDR1 LGHNA, CDR2 YSLEER. The CDR3 protein is CASSQEPSGGRDIQYF. CDR3 DNA sequence: TGCGCCAGCAGCCAAGAACCTAGCGGGGGGAGGGACATTCAGTACTTC.

J is TRBJ2-3 and V is TRBV29-1, with a weak D call TRBD2 (6 bases). CDR1 is SQVTM, CDR2 ANQGSEA, per germline. This CDR3 has 12 amino acids. Trimming stripped 5 bases from V and 4 bases from J, with 10 bases between. CDR3 nucleotides: TGCAGCGTTTACGGGAGCGCAGATACGCAGTATTTT. This translates into CSVYGSADTQYF.

The CDR3 DNA sequence: TGTGCCAGCAGCGGATACACCGGGGAGCTGTTTTTT. Amino acid sequence: CASSGYTGELFF. This rearrangement joins TRBV3-1 to TRBJ2-2; D remains unclear. Trimming removed 5 bases at V and 3 bases at J, with 4 bases between. Germline lookup yields CDR1 LGHDT and CDR2 YNNKEL (reference sequence). The CDR3 is 12 residues long.

The table lists this clonotype with a count of one. This sequence joins TRBV29-1 and TRBJ2-7; 10 bases map to TRBD2. Germline-derived CDR1 and CDR2 are SQVTM and ANQGSEA. The J segment lost 2 bases and the V segment lost 5 bases, leaving 12 bases of the junction unmatched. The length of the CDR3 is 16 residues. The CDR3 is CSVQGTRLAGTYEQYF. DNA of the CDR3: TGCAGCGTTCAGGGGACCCGACTAGCGGGTACCTACGAGCAGTACTTC.

The chain has TRBV5-1 and TRBJ2-4, with D tentatively TRBD1 (6 bases). Germline assignment: CDR1 SGHRS and CDR2 YFSETQ. Trimming removed 5 bases at V and 3 bases at J, with 12 bases between. This CDR3 has 14 residues. CDR3 coding DNA: TGCGCCAGCAGTCCCCAGGGGAACAAAAACATTCAGTACTTC. Translating gives CASSPQGNKNIQYF.

V usage is TRBV3-1 and J usage is TRBJ2-1, with D possibly matching TRBD2 (5 bases). Germline CDR1 and CDR2: LGHDT and YNNKEL (reference sequence). The CDR3 totals 16 residues. V was trimmed by 1 base and J by 0 bases, leaving 10 bases between them. The CDR3 reads CASSQVARGSYNEQFF. CDR3 in DNA: TGTGCCAGCAGCCAAGTGGCCCGGGGCTCCTACAATGAGCAGTTCTTC.

V usage is TRBV2 and J usage is TRBJ2-4; D is perhaps TRBD2 (6 bases). CDR3 length equals 15 residues. Germline V gene data show CDR1 as SNHLY and CDR2 as FYNNEI. Deletions cut 3 bases from V and 0 bases from J, with 9 bases between. In DNA form, the CDR3 reads TGTGCCAGCAGTGAGGCGGGAATAGCCAAAAACATTCAGTACTTC. This sequence encodes CASSEAGIAKNIQYF. The whole variable domain, filled in from reference TRBV2 and TRBJ2-4, reads EPEVTQTPSHQVTQMGQEVILRCVPISNHLYFYWYRQILGQKVEFLVSFYNNEISEKSEIFDDQFSVERPDGSNFTLKIRSTKLEDSAMYFCASSEAGIAKNIQYFGAGTRLSVL.

The CDR3 DNA follows: TGTGCCAGCAGCGTAGATCTAACCGAGCAGTACTTC. Translating it yields CASSVDLTEQYF. The chain employs TRBV9 and TRBJ2-7; D call uncertain. Germline V gene data show CDR1 as SGDLS and CDR2 as YYNGEE. The V end was cut by 0 bases, the J end by 6 bases, with 7 bases between. CDR3 length equals 12 residues.

The chain recombines TRBV29-1 with TRBJ2-6, with D possibly being TRBD1 (6 bases). Germline V gene lookup returns CDR1 SQVTM and CDR2 ANQGSEA. Deletions cut 4 bases from V and 8 bases from J, with 6 bases between. The CDR3 runs 11 residues. CDR3 loop: CSVGDTNVLTF. CDR3 sequence (DNA): TGCAGCGTTGGGGACACCAACGTCCTGACTTTC.

V is TRBV3-1 and J is TRBJ1-5; D not resolved. From germline, CDR1 is LGHDT and CDR2 YNNKEL (reference sequence). This CDR3 has 14 residues. Between the trimmed V and J ends, which lost 0 bases and 4 bases, there was a span of 7 bases. The CDR3 loop reads CASSQDPRNQPQHF. The CDR3 bases are TGTGCCAGCAGCCAAGACCCCCGTAATCAGCCCCAGCATTTT.

The rearrangement joins TRBV20-1 to TRBJ2-7, with 14 bases matching TRBD2. Germline V lookup: CDR1 DFQATT, CDR2 SNEGSKA (reference sequence). This CDR3 has 18 residues. The junction had 13 bases not matched to a gene; V was cut back by 3 bases and J by 3 bases. CDR3 coding DNA: TGCAGTGCTAGGGAGACTAGCGGGAGGGCCCTCGGGTTCTACGAGCAGTACTTC. It yields the protein CSARETSGRALGFYEQYF.

The V and J genes are TRBV20-1 and TRBJ1-4, with D tentatively TRBD1 (6 bases). Germline V lookup: CDR1 DFQATT, CDR2 SNEGSKA (reference sequence). Trimming pared 6 bases from V and 4 bases from J, leaving 12 bases between. This CDR3 contains 13 residues. CDR3 DNA: TGCAGTGCAGAGGGGGAACGTAATGAAAAACTGTTTTTT. Amino acid sequence: CSAEGERNEKLFF.

Only one count was recorded for this clonotype. This chain links TRBV28 with TRBJ2-1; 9 bases fit TRBD2. The CDR3 is made up of 13 amino acids. V lost 6 bases and J lost 6; bases outside the gene matches: 3. Per the germline V gene, CDR1 is MDHEN and CDR2 is SYDVKM. CDR3 DNA sequence: TGTGCCAGCAGACCTAGCGGGATCAATGAGCAGTTCTTC. The encoded protein is CASRPSGINEQFF.

CDR3 DNA: TGTGCCTGTACAGGGGGTCTTGGGGCTTTCTTT. This translates into CACTGGLGAFF. The chain has TRBV30 and TRBJ1-1; 8 bases are shared with TRBD1. The V gene's germline CDR1 is GTSNPN and CDR2 SVGIG (reference sequence). The V gene end was trimmed by 6 bases and the J gene end by 11 bases; junction bases not matched to a gene: 8. The CDR3 length is 11 residues.